This TCR beta chain was found in a study of blood T cell repertoires in COVID-19. Study-wide context: The United States, Italy and Spain supplied acute and convalescent COVID-19 samples. T cells, B-cell-depleted T cells, or PBMCs supplied cDNA or gDNA.

Here immunoSEQ multiplex PCR was the method, and the copy in TCRdb shows in-frame clones only, minus some. The data hold 140,000 to 150,000 clones, with just under 85% observed a single time. The length of the CDR3 is 14 residues. With 5 bases removed from V and 4 bases from J, the gap between germline ends came to 12 bases. Per the germline V gene, CDR1 is LNHDA and CDR2 is SQIVND (reference sequence). Participant age was roughly 18 to 95 years, and participants resided in about two dozen US areas. Clinical histories supplied by participants themselves formed the basis of cohort assignment. This TCR was sampled from a woman between 40 and 50 years old who had recovered from COVID-19. The chain couples TRBV19 to TRBJ1-5; D unclear. The specimen was PBMCs or T cells enriched from blood (not recorded which). The CDR3 sequence: CASSLYSLNQPQHF. DNA for the CDR3: TGTGCCAGTAGTCTATATAGTTTGAATCAGCCCCAGCATTTT.